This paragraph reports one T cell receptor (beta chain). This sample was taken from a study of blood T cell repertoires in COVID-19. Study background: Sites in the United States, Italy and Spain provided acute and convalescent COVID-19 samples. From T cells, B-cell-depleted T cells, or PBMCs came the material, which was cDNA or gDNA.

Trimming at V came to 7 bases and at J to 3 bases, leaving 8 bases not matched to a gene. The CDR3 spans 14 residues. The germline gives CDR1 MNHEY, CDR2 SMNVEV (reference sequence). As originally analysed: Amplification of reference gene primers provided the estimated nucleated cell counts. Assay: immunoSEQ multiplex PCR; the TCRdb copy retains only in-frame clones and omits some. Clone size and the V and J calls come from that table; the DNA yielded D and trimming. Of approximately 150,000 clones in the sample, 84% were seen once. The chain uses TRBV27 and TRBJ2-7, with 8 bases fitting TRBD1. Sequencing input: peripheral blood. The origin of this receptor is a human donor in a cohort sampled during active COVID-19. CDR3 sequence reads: CASTSGTGVYEQYF. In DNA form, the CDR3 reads TGTGCCAGCACCTCCGGGACAGGAGTCTACGAGCAGTACTTC.